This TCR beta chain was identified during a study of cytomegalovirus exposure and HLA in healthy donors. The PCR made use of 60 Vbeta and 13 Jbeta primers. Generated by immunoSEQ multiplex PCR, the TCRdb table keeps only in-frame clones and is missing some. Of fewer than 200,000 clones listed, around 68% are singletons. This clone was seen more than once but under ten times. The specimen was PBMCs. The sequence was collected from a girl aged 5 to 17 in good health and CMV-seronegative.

CDR3 sequence: CASRIGQEIHWGYTF. The CDR3 DNA reads TGTGCCAGCCGTATAGGACAGGAGATTCATTGGGGCTACACCTTC. This chain uses TRBV6-5 with TRBJ1-2, with 7 bases lining up with TRBD1. With 8 bases clipped from V and 8 bases from J, the junction kept 17 bases outside the gene matches. Germline V lookup: CDR1 MNHEY, CDR2 SVGAGI. The CDR3 totals 15 residues.